This T cell receptor beta chain was sequenced in a study of cytomegalovirus exposure and HLA in healthy donors. Notes on this clone: As yet, its antigen is unknown.

Notes on the study in general: The dataset shows that most TCR sequences were rare, while some public TCRs occurred in many donors. Looking again later, the authors saw that most CMV-associated TCR beta chains seemed HLA-restricted. The study listed roughly 150 cytomegalovirus-associated TCR beta chains.

This CDR3 region has 15 residues. Per germline, CDR1 KGHSH and CDR2 LQKENI. V shed 4 bases and J shed 4 bases, with 15 bases lying between them. Amplification used 60 Vbeta primers and 13 Jbeta primers. Clones were read by immunoSEQ multiplex PCR, and TCRdb kept only the in-frame ones, dropping some. The data show over 150,000 clones, roughly two thirds seen once. The donors comprised healthy bone marrow donors. The sequence was collected from a middle-aged woman in good health and CMV-seropositive. The sample consisted of PBMCs. The V and J genes are TRBV18 and TRBJ2-3; D not certain. The CDR3, as DNA: TGTGCCAGCTCACTGGCCCCCGATAAGTCAGATACGCAGTATTTT. This translates into CASSLAPDKSDTQYF. Looking up the rest from reference TRBV18 and TRBJ2-3 gives the full variable domain: NAGVMQNPRHLVRRRGQEARLRCSPMKGHSHVYWYRQLPEEGLKFMVYLQKENIIDESGMPKERFSAEFPKEGPSILRIQQVVRGDSAAYFCASSLAPDKSDTQYFGPGTRLTVL.